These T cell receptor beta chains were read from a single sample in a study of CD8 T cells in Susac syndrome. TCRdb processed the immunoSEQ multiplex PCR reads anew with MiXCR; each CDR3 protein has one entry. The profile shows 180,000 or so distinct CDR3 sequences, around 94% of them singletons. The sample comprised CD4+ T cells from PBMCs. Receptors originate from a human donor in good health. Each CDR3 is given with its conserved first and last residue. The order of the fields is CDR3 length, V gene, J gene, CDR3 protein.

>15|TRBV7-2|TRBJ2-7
CASSLATSLPVEQYF
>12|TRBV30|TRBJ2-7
CAWSRDAYEQYF
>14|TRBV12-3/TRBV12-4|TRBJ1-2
CASRPGPRNYGYTF
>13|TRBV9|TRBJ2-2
CASSAQQAGELFF
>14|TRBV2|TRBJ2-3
CASSVLAGVDTQYF
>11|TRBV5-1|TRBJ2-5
CASRMGETQYF
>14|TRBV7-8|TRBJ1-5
CASQESHSNQPQHF
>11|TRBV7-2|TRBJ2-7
CASSRTYEQYF
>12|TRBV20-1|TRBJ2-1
CSGDRAGHEQFF
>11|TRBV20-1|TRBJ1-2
CSATGSYGYTF
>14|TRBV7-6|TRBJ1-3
CASSPAGGRNTIYF
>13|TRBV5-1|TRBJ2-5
CASSDQGAETQYF
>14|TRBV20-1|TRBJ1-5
CSAPAGTGIQPQHF
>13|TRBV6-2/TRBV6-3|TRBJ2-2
CAPLAEITGELFF
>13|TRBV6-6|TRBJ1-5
CASTPQGNQPQHF
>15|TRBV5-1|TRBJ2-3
CASSLVGPGRDTQYF
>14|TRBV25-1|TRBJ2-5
CASSESEGAETQYF
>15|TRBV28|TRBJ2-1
CASSSPGGLYNEQFF
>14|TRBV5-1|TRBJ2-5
CASSIFRERETQYF
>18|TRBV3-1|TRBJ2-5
CASSQTRFTDRDQETQYF
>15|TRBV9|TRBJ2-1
CASSVSGGLYNEQFF
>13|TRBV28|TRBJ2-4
CASRVGRKNIQYF
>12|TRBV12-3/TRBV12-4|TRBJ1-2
CASSFRRYGYTF
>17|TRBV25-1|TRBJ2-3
CASTPPGLRVSTDTQYF
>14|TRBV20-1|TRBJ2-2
CSARALGSTGELFF
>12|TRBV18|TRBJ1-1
CASSGMNTEAFF
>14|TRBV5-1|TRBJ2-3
CASSGGTGGDTQYF
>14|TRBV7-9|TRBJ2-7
CASSLLPDSYEQYF
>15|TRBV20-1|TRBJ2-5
CSAMRVAGVQETQYF
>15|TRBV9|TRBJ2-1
CASSVGVTLYNEQFF
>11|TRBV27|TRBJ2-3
CASSTTDTQYF
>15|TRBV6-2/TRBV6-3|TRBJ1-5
CASSHRGDNGQPQHF
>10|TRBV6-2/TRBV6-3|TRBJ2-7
CPESAYEQYF
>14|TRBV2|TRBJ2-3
CASSVSSSTDTQYF
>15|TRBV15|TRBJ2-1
CATSRDQGAYNEQFF
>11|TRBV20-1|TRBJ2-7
CSATRGYEQYF
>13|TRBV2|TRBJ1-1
CASSEGPVGDAFF
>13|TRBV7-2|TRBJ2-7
CASSFGDSYEQYF
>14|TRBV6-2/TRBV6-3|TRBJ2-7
CARETSGRNYEQYF
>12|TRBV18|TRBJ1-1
CASSPGRVEAFF
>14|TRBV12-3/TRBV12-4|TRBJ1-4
CASTLQTGNEKLFF
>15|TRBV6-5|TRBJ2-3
CASSYQGAWTDTQYF
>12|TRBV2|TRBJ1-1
CASNLGDTEAFF
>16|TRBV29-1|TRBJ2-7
CSVEVPGRLGYYEQYF
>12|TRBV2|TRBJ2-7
CASRGYNYEQYF
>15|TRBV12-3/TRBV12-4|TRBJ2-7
CASSSGTGRSYEQYF
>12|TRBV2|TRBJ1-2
CASKSGLYGYTF
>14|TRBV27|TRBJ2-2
CASSLNRNTGELFF
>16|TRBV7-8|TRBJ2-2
CASSLERNIPTGELFF
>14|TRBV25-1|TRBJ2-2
CASSPQGPTGELFF
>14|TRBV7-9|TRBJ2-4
CASSLVSRGDIQYF
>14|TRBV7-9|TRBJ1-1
CASSSGFVNTEAFF
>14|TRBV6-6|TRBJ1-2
CASTPTGLNYGYTF